The T cell receptor beta chain described here comes from a study of blood T cell repertoires in COVID-19. Produced via immunoSEQ multiplex PCR; TCRdb's table is partial and in-frame only. The table lists hundreds of thousands of clones, roughly nine tenths of them singletons. J lost 8 bases, V lost 6 bases, and 24 bases had no gene match. The CDR3 loop spans 18 amino acids. Per germline, CDR1 SGHNT and CDR2 YENEEA. V is TRBV11-3 and J is TRBJ1-2; TRBD1 matches at 7 bases. The sequence was obtained from a woman between 50 and 59 years old in a cohort exposed to, infected with or recovered from COVID-19 (not recorded which). The sample taken for sequencing was PBMCs or T cells enriched from blood (not recorded which). The CDR3 region has the DNA TGTGCCAGCAGTACACCGATCGGTCGGACAGGAAGGACTATGGGCTACACCTTC. Translated, it gives CASSTPIGRTGRTMGYTF.